These T cell receptor beta chains were read from a single sample in a study of blood T cell repertoires in COVID-19. Repertoires were generated with immunoSEQ multiplex PCR, while TCRdb's copy carries only in-frame clones and drops some. The sample lists around 200,000 clones; under 90% were seen once. Sample: peripheral blood. The receptors originated from a woman aged 70-85 years with COVID-19, enrolled during active disease. The CDR3 runs from the conserved cysteine through the conserved F or W. Each record gives: J gene, V gene, clone size, D gene, CDR3 protein, CDR3 DNA. A D gene is named only where the DNA matches it firmly. Some rows have no size entry. The others give once, few or many, or a class for an expanded clone.

J gene: TRBJ2-2
V gene: TRBV5-4
clone size: .
D gene: .
CDR3 protein: CASSLDGNTGELFF
CDR3 DNA: TGTGCCAGCAGCTTGGACGGGAACACCGGGGAGCTGTTTTTT

J gene: TRBJ2-5
V gene: TRBV11-2
clone size: .
D gene: .
CDR3 protein: CASSLDRGATQYF
CDR3 DNA: TGTGCCAGCAGCTTAGATCGAGGTGCGACCCAGTACTTC

J gene: TRBJ2-7
V gene: TRBV6-5
clone size: once
D gene: .
CDR3 protein: CASSQSYEQYF
CDR3 DNA: TGTGCCAGCAGCCAATCCTACGAGCAGTACTTC

J gene: TRBJ1-3
V gene: TRBV19
clone size: once
D gene: .
CDR3 protein: CATSGSSGNTIYF
CDR3 DNA: TGTGCCACTTCCGGGTCCTCTGGAAACACCATATATTTT

J gene: TRBJ1-2
V gene: TRBV5-1
clone size: .
D gene: .
CDR3 protein: CASSSDRSYGYTF
CDR3 DNA: TGCGCCAGCAGCTCCGACAGGTCCTATGGCTACACCTTC

J gene: TRBJ1-6
V gene: TRBV27
clone size: .
D gene: .
CDR3 protein: CASSFANSPLHF
CDR3 DNA: TGTGCCAGCAGTTTTGCGAATTCACCCCTCCACTTT

J gene: TRBJ1-5
V gene: TRBV6-6
clone size: .
D gene: .
CDR3 protein: CAALRGYNQPQHF
CDR3 DNA: TGTGCCGCACTCCGTGGTTACAATCAGCCCCAGCATTTT

J gene: TRBJ1-1
V gene: TRBV18
clone size: .
D gene: TRBD1
CDR3 protein: CASSQGQWIGDTEAFF
CDR3 DNA: TGTGCCAGCTCCCAGGGACAGTGGATCGGGGACACTGAAGCTTTCTTT

J gene: TRBJ2-7
V gene: TRBV11-2
clone size: .
D gene: TRBD1
CDR3 protein: CASSFWTTGSPRRLEQYF
CDR3 DNA: TGTGCCAGCAGCTTCTGGACGACAGGGAGTCCCCGCCGGCTCGAGCAGTACTTC

J gene: TRBJ2-1
V gene: TRBV5-1
clone size: .
D gene: TRBD1
CDR3 protein: CASSYGQGQFPQQFF
CDR3 DNA: TGCGCCAGCAGCTACGGACAGGGGCAATTTCCCCAGCAGTTCTTC

J gene: TRBJ2-1
V gene: TRBV18
clone size: many
D gene: .
CDR3 protein: CASSRRESDRDNEQFF
CDR3 DNA: TGTGCCAGCTCACGTCGCGAGAGCGACAGAGACAATGAGCAGTTCTTC

J gene: TRBJ2-1
V gene: TRBV28
clone size: .
D gene: TRBD2
CDR3 protein: CAARGTSGRNSYNEQFF
CDR3 DNA: TGTGCCGCCCGAGGGACTAGCGGGCGTAACTCCTACAATGAGCAGTTCTTC

J gene: TRBJ1-1
V gene: TRBV28
clone size: .
D gene: .
CDR3 protein: CASSLPGTTEAFF
CDR3 DNA: TGTGCCAGCAGTTTGCCAGGAACCACTGAAGCTTTCTTT

J gene: TRBJ2-1
V gene: TRBV12-3/TRBV12-4
clone size: .
D gene: .
CDR3 protein: CASSYGNEQFF
CDR3 DNA: TGTGCCAGCAGTTACGGCAATGAGCAGTTCTTC

J gene: TRBJ2-7
V gene: TRBV23-1
clone size: .
D gene: .
CDR3 protein: CASTALAGVGDEQYF
CDR3 DNA: TGCGCCAGCACCGCCCTGGCAGGGGTCGGTGACGAGCAGTACTTC

J gene: TRBJ1-6
V gene: TRBV5-1
clone size: .
D gene: TRBD1
CDR3 protein: CASSITGGSSPLHF
CDR3 DNA: TGCGCCAGCAGCATAACAGGGGGGTCTTCACCCCTCCACTTT